This T cell receptor (beta chain) originates from a study of T cell repertoires in cytomegalovirus infection. Study as a whole: Used in the study were CMV epitopes, some recently identified and HLA-C-restricted, others well-studied and HLA-B-restricted. Notes on the study in general: Dominating the ex vivo response were TCR beta clonotypes that were CMV-specific and HLA-C-restricted.

From the reads, TCRdb called clonotypes with MiXCR, one entry per CDR3 protein. This sample has around 900,000 distinct CDR3 sequences, with around 32% found just once. The CDR3 covers 12 residues. In germline, CDR1 is MNHEY, CDR2 SVGAGI. Trimming left V 0 bases short and J 9 bases short, with 8 bases between. This clonotype was counted at least ten times. The target antigen is unknown. V is TRBV6-5 and J is TRBJ1-2; no definite D call. Here the sequenced sample was cultured CD8+ T cells from PBMCs, taken from culture after CMV antigen stimulation. The receptor comes from a human donor in good health (CMV status not recorded). Some clones in this sample may be carry-over from other donors' samples. CDR3 amino acids: CASSYSGISYTF. In nucleotides, the CDR3 is TGTGCCAGCAGTTACTCGGGGATCAGCTACACCTTC.